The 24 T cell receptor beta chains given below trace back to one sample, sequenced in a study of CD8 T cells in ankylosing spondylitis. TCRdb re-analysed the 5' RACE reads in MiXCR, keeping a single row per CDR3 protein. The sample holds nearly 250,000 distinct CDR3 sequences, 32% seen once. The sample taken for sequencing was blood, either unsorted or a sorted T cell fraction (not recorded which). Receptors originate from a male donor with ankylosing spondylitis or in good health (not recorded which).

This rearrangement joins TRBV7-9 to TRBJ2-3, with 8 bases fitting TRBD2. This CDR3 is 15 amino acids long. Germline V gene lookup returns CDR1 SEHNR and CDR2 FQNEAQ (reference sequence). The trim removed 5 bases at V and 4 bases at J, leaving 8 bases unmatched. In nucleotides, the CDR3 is TGTGCCAGCAGCCCACCGGGACTAGGATCAGATACGCAGTATTTT. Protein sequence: CASSPPGLGSDTQYF. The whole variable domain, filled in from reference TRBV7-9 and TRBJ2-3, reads DTGVSQNPRHKITKRGQNVTFRCDPISEHNRLYWYRQTLGQGPEFLTYFQNEAQLEKSRLLSDRFSAERPKGSFSTLEIQRTEQGDSAMYLCASSPPGLGSDTQYFGPGTRLTVL.

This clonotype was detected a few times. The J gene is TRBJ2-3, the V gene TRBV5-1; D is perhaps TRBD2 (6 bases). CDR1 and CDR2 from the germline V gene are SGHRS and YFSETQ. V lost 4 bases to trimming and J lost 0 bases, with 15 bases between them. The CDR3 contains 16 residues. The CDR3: CASSAAGTYSTDTQYF. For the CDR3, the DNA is TGCGCCAGCAGCGCTGCCGGGACTTATAGCACAGATACGCAGTATTTT. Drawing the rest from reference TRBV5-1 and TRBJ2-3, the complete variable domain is KAGVTQTPRYLIKTRGQQVTLSCSPISGHRSVSWYQQTPGQGLQFLFEYFSETQRNKGNFPGRFSGRQFSNSRSEMNVSTLELGDSALYLCASSAAGTYSTDTQYFGPGTRLTVL.

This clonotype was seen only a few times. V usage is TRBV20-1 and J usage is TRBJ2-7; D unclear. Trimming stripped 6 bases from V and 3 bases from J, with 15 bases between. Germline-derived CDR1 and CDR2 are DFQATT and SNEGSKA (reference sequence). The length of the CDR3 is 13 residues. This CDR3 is CSATKDGRYEQYF. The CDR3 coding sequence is TGCAGTGCCACGAAGGACGGGCGCTACGAGCAGTACTTC.

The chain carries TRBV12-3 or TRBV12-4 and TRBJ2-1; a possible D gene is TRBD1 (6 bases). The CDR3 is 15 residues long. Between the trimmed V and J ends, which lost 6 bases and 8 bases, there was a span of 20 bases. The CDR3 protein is CASRVLQGPRDEQFF. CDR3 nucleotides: TGTGCCAGCAGAGTTCTTCAGGGGCCGAGGGATGAGCAGTTCTTC.

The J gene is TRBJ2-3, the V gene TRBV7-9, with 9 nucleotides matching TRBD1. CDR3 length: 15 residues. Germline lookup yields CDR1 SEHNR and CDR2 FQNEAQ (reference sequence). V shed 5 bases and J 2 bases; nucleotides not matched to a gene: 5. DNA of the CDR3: TGTGCCAGCAGCATAGGACAGGGGACCACAGATACGCAGTATTTT. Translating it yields CASSIGQGTTDTQYF.

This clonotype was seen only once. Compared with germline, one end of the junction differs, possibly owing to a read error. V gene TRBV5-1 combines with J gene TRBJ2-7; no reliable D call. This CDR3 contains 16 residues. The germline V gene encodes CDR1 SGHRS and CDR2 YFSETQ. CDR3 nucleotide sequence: TGCGCCAGCAGCTTGGATCCCTATACGGCAACCTACGAGCAGTACTTT. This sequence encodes CASSLDPYTATYEQYF.

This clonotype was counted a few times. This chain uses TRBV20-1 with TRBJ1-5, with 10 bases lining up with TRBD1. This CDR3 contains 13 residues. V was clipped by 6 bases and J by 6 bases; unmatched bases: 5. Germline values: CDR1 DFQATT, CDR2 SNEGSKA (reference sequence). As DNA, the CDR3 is TGCAGTGCATTGACAGGGGGCCGTCAGCCCCAGCATTTT. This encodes CSALTGGRQPQHF.

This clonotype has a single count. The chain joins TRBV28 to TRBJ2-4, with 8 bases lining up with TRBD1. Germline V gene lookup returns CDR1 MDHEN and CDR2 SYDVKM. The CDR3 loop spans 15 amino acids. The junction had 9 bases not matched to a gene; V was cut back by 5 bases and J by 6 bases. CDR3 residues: CASSLPGQGGNIQYF. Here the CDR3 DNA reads TGTGCCAGCAGTCTCCCCGGACAGGGTGGAAACATTCAGTACTTC. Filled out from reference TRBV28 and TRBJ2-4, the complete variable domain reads DVKVTQSSRYLVKRTGEKVFLECVQDMDHENMFWYRQDPGLGLRLIYFSYDVKMKEKGDIPEGYSVSREKKERFSLILESASTNQTSMYLCASSLPGQGGNIQYFGAGTRLSVL.

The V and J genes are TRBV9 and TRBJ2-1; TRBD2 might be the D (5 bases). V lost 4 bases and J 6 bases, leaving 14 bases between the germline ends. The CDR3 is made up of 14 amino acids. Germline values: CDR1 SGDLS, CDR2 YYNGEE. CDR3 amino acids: CASSTSGNPNEQFF. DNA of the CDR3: TGTGCCAGCAGCACCTCGGGAAACCCCAATGAGCAGTTCTTC.

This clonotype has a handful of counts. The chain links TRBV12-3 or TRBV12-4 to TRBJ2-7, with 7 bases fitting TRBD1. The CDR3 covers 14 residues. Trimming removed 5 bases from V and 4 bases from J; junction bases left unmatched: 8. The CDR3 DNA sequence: TGTGCCAGCAGTCTTACCCCGGGACAGTACGAGCAGTACTTC. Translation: CASSLTPGQYEQYF.

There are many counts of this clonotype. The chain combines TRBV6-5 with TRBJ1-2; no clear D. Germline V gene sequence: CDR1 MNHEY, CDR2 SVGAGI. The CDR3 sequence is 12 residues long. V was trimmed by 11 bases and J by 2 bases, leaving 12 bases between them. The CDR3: CAASRTNYGYTF. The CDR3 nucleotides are TGTGCCGCGAGCCGAACCAACTATGGCTACACCTTC.

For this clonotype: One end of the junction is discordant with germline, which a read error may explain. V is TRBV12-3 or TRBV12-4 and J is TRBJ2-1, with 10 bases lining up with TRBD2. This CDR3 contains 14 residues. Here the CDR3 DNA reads TGTGCCAGCAGTCTAGCGGGGGTATACAATGAGCAGTTCTTC. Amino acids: CASSLAGVYNEQFF.

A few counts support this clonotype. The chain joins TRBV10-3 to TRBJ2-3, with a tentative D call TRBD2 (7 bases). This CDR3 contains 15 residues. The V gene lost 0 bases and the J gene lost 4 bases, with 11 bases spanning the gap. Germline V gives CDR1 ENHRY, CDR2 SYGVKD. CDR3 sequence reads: CAISESGGAADTQYF. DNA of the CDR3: TGTGCCATCAGTGAGTCAGGGGGGGCGGCAGATACGCAGTATTTT.

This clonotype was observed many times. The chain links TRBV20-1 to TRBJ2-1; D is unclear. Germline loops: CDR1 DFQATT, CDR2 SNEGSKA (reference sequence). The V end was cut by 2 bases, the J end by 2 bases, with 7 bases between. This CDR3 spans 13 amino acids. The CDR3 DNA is TGCAGTGCTAGAAGTGGGCCCTACAATGAGCAGTTCTTC. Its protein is CSARSGPYNEQFF.

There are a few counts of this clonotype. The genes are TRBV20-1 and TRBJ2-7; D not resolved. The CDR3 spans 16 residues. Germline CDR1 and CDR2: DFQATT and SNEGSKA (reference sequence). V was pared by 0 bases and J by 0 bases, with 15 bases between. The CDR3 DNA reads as TGCAGTGCTAGAGATAGTTCTCCAACAGCCTCCTACGAGCAGTACTTC. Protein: CSARDSSPTASYEQYF.

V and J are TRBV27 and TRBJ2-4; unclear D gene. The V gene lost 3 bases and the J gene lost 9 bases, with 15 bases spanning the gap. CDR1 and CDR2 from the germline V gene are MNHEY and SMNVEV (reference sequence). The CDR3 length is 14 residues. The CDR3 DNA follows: TGTGCCAGCAGTTTCGCTGGAGCCATGGGCATTCAGTACTTC. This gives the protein CASSFAGAMGIQYF.

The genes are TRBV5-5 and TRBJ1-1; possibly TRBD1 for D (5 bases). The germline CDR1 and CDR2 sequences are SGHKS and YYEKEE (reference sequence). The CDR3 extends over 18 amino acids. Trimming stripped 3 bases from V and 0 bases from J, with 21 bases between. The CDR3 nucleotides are TGTGCCAGCAGCTCGGGTGGGGGGTCAGCGATTATGAACACTGAAGCTTTCTTT. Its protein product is CASSSGGGSAIMNTEAFF.

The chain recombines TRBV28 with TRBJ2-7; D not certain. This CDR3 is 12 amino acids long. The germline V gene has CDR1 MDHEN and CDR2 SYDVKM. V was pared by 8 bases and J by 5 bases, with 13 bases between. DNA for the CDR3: TGTGCCAGCCTTTCTCGAGCTGACGAGCAGTACTTC. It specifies CASLSRADEQYF.

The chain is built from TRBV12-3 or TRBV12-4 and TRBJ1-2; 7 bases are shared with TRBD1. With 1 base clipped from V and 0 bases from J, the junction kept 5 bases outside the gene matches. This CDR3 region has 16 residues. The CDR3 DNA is TGTGCCAGCAGTTTAGGGGGCGGACAGGCTAACTATGGCTACACCTTC. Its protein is CASSLGGGQANYGYTF.

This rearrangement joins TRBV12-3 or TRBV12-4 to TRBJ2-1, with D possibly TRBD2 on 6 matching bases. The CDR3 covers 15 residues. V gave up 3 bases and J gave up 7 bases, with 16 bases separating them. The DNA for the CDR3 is TGTGCCAGCAGTTTGACGGGGGTAGTAAGGAATGAGCAGTTCTTC. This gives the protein CASSLTGVVRNEQFF.

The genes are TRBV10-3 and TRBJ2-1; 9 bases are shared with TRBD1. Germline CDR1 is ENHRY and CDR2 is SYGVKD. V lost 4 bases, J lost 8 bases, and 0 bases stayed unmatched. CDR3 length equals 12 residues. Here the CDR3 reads CAISGDRDEQFF. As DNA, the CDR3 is TGTGCCATCAGTGGGGACAGGGATGAGCAGTTCTTC.

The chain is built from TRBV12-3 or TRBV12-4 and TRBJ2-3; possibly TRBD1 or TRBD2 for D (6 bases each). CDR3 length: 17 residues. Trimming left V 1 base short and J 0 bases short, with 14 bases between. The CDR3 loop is CASSLDVSGASTDTQYF. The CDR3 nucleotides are TGTGCCAGCAGTTTAGATGTCTCGGGGGCCAGCACAGATACGCAGTATTTT.

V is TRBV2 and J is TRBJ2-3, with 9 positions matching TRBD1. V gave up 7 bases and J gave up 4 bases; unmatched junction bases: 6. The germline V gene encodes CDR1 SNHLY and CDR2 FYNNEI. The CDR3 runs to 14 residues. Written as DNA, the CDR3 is TGTGCCAGCAAAAGGACAGGGGTGTCAGATACGCAGTATTTT. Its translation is CASKRTGVSDTQYF.

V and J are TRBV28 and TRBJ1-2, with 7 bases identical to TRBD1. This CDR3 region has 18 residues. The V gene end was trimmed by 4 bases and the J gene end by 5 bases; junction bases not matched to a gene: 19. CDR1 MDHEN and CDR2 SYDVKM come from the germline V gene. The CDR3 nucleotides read TGTGCCAGCAGTTCACCTCTCATGCGACAGGGATCCCTTTATGGCTACACCTTC. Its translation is CASSSPLMRQGSLYGYTF.